The 27 T cell receptor beta chains below were found in one sample sequenced in a study of CD8+CD57+ T cells in acquired aplastic anemia. Investigators profiled TCR beta VDJ and CDR3 from genomic DNA template. TCRdb reanalysed the reads using MiXCR and keeps one entry per CDR3 protein. The data contain about 240,000 distinct CDR3 sequences, 47% of them singletons. Patients included in sequencing had previously demonstrated CD8+CD57+ cell expansion by flow cytometry. Sequencing used sorted CD4+, CD8+, or CD8+CD57+ T cells (not recorded which) from PBMCs. The receptors stem from a human donor with aplastic anemia.

This clonotype came up many times. The chain is built from TRBV5-6 and TRBJ2-5, with a weak D call TRBD1 (5 bases). Between the trimmed V and J ends, which lost 3 bases and 9 bases, there was a span of 12 bases. Germline V gene sequence: CDR1 SGHDT, CDR2 YYEEEE. The CDR3 has 12 amino acids. The CDR3 bases are TGTGCCAGCAGCTGGGCCCAGGGCGCCCAGTACTTC. Translation gives CASSWAQGAQYF. Filled out from reference TRBV5-6 and TRBJ2-5, the complete variable domain reads DAGVTQSPTHLIKTRGQQVTLRCSPKSGHDTVSWYQQALGQGPQFIFQYYEEEERQRGNFPDRFSGHQFPNYSSELNVNALLLGDSALYLCASSWAQGAQYFGPGTRLLVL.

The sample holds many counts of this clonotype. The V call is TRBV19, the J call TRBJ1-5, with a possible D match to TRBD1 (6 bases). CDR3 length: 14 residues. Germline lookup yields CDR1 LNHDA and CDR2 SQIVND (reference sequence). V lost 3 bases to trimming and J lost 3 bases, with 9 bases between them. The chain's CDR3 is CASSIRGFNQPQHF. In DNA form, the CDR3 reads TGTGCCAGTAGTATTAGGGGGTTCAATCAGCCCCAGCATTTT. The whole variable domain, remainder taken from reference TRBV19 and TRBJ1-5, is DGGITQSPKYLFRKEGQNVTLSCEQNLNHDAMYWYRQDPGQGLRLIYYSQIVNDFQKGDIAEGYSVSREKKESFPLTVTSAQKNPTAFYLCASSIRGFNQPQHFGDGTRLSIL.

This clonotype was found once. Mismatch with germline at one junction end may stem from a read error. The chain has TRBV7-7 and TRBJ2-5; unclear D gene. CDR3 length equals 14 residues. Germline V gives CDR1 SSHAT, CDR2 FNYEAQ (reference sequence). The CDR3 bases are TGTGCTAGCAGCTTAGTACCCACGGAAGAGACCCAGTACTTC. Translated, it gives CASSLVPTEETQYF.

This clonotype came up once. A junction boundary mismatches the germline segment, possibly from a read error. This chain connects TRBV12-3 or TRBV12-4 to TRBJ2-2, with D possibly called TRBD1 or TRBD2 (6 bases each). The CDR3 has 13 residues. CDR3 region: CASSPATRGDLFF. Here the CDR3 DNA reads TGTGCCAGCAGCCCCGCGACAAGGGGGGATCTGTTTTTT.

This clonotype was observed at least ten times. This chain connects TRBV19 to TRBJ1-2, with D possibly TRBD1 on 5 matching bases. Germline V gene data show CDR1 as LNHDA and CDR2 as SQIVND (reference sequence). With 6 bases removed from V and 4 bases from J, the gap between germline ends came to 12 bases. The CDR3 loop spans 13 amino acids. CDR3 DNA sequence: TGTGCCAGTAGATTGGGACTGTCCTATGGCTACACCTTC. Amino acid sequence: CASRLGLSYGYTF.

J is TRBJ1-1 and V is TRBV2, with TRBD1 as a possible D gene (6 bases). In germline, CDR1 is SNHLY, CDR2 FYNNEI. V was shortened by 6 bases and J by 11 bases, with 19 bases between the two germline ends. CDR3 length: 13 residues. CDR3 DNA: TGTGCCAGCAGCTCCGGGACCCGAGGGGGTGCTTTCTTT. It translates to CASSSGTRGGAFF.

Comments on this clonotype: Mismatch with germline at one junction end may stem from a read error. This chain connects TRBV7-6 to TRBJ2-5; D uncertain. The germline gives CDR1 SGHVS, CDR2 FNYEAQ. This CDR3 region has 16 residues. CDR3 loop: CVSSLGLAVKGETQYF. DNA of the CDR3: TGTGTCAGCAGCTTGGGTTTAGCTGTAAAAGGAGAGACCCAGTACTTC.

The chain links TRBV29-1 to TRBJ2-1; no firm D call. The V end lost 8 bases, the J end lost 5 bases, and 16 bases lay between the germline ends. In germline, CDR1 is SQVTM, CDR2 ANQGSEA. This CDR3 is built from 13 residues. CDR3 in amino acids: CSLEPYPNNEQFF. In DNA form, the CDR3 reads TGCAGCTTAGAGCCCTACCCTAACAATGAGCAGTTCTTC.

This clonotype was picked up many times. CDR3 bases: TGCAGTGCTAGAGAAGACAAACGTGAAAGTCAGCCCCAGCATTTT. Protein product: CSAREDKRESQPQHF. The chain employs TRBV20-1 and TRBJ1-5, with D uncertain. V shed 0 bases and J shed 6 bases, with 15 bases lying between them. The CDR3 is 15 residues long. CDR1 is DFQATT, CDR2 SNEGSKA, per germline (reference sequence).

This clonotype has at least ten counts. The chain links TRBV20-1 to TRBJ2-7, with D unresolved. The length of the CDR3 is 10 residues. V was shortened by 3 bases and J by 5 bases, with 5 bases between the two germline ends. Per germline, CDR1 DFQATT and CDR2 SNEGSKA (reference sequence). The CDR3 region is CSASGHEQYF. CDR3 sequence (DNA): TGCAGTGCTAGCGGCCACGAGCAGTACTTC.

This clonotype was counted ten times or more. The V and J genes are TRBV20-1 and TRBJ1-1, with a possible D match to TRBD1 (6 bases). This CDR3 spans 14 amino acids. Germline CDR1 is DFQATT and CDR2 is SNEGSKA (reference sequence). V was cut by 6 bases and J by 7 bases, with 21 bases left in between. CDR3 amino acids: CSAPSPDSHFEAFF. DNA of the CDR3: TGCAGTGCACCTAGCCCGGACAGCCACTTTGAAGCTTTCTTT.

This clonotype showed up just a few times. The chain employs TRBV6-6 and TRBJ2-5; 14 bases agree with TRBD2. The CDR3 sequence is 17 residues long. Trimming cost V 0 bases and J 2 bases; bases outside gene matches: 2. The germline gives CDR1 MNHNY, CDR2 SVGAGI (reference sequence). CDR3 sequence (DNA): TGTGCCAGCAGTTACTCGACTAGCGGGGGGGGGCAAGAGACCCAGTACTTC. It yields the protein CASSYSTSGGGQETQYF.

Worth noting for this clonotype: This may be a read error, as it is one base from a much larger clone. The chain's CDR3 is CATSPGFGYTF. Written as DNA, the CDR3 is TGTGCCACCAGTCCGGGGTTTGGCTACACCTTC. V is TRBV24-1 and J is TRBJ1-2, with D uncertain. The germline V gene has CDR1 KGHDR and CDR2 SFDVKD. The CDR3 consists of 11 residues. The V end lost 6 bases, the J end lost 7 bases, and 8 bases lay between the germline ends.

This clonotype showed up just a few times. The chain links TRBV30 to TRBJ1-2, with D maybe TRBD1 (5 bases). Germline assignment: CDR1 GTSNPN and CDR2 SVGIG (reference sequence). This CDR3 has 12 residues. V was cut by 3 bases and J by 4 bases, with 9 bases left in between. CDR3 residues: CAWRGASYGYTF. CDR3 bases: TGTGCCTGGAGAGGGGCTTCCTATGGCTACACCTTC.

A few counts support this clonotype. This may come from a read error, since a much larger clone is one base off. This chain links TRBV14 with TRBJ1-1; 7 bases agree with TRBD1. Germline lookup yields CDR1 SGHDN and CDR2 FVKESK. With V trimmed by 7 bases and J by 0 bases, 2 bases remained unmatched. The CDR3 consists of 13 residues. The CDR3 spells CASTGTVNTEAFF. CDR3 nucleotide sequence: TGTGCCAGCACCGGGACAGTGAACACTGAAGCTTTCTTT. The complete variable domain, with remaining parts taken from reference TRBV14 and TRBJ1-1, reads EAGVTQFPSHSVIEKGQTVTLRCDPISGHDNLYWYRRVMGKEIKFLLHFVKESKQDESGMPNNRFLAERTGGTYSTLKVQPAELEDSGVYFCASTGTVNTEAFFGQGTRLTVV.

In this sample, this clonotype turned up many times. The chain carries TRBV2 and TRBJ2-1, with TRBD2 identical over 13 bases. Germline values: CDR1 SNHLY, CDR2 FYNNEI. V shed 8 bases, J shed 1 base, and the junction held 14 bases outside the gene matches. CDR3 size: 19 residues. The chain's CDR3 is CASPRRTSGGAFSYNEQFF. CDR3 DNA: TGTGCCAGCCCTAGAAGAACTAGCGGGGGGGCCTTTTCCTACAATGAGCAGTTCTTC.

This clonotype was seen more than once but under ten times. This chain connects TRBV27 to TRBJ2-7; 8 nucleotides align to TRBD2. V lost 5 bases, J lost 1 base, and 10 bases stayed unmatched. CDR1 MNHEY and CDR2 SMNVEV come from the germline V gene (reference sequence). This CDR3 contains 16 residues. The CDR3 protein is CASSRLAGSLSYEQYF. The CDR3 nucleotides read TGTGCCAGCAGTCGGCTAGCGGGTTCCCTATCCTACGAGCAGTACTTC.

This sequence joins TRBV20-1 and TRBJ1-5, with 7 bases identical to TRBD1. There are 13 residues in the CDR3. The germline V gene encodes CDR1 DFQATT and CDR2 SNEGSKA (reference sequence). After removal of 6 bases from V and 2 bases from J, the junction contained 4 bases not matched to a gene. The CDR3 loop is CSAITGGNQPQHF. The CDR3 coding sequence is TGCAGTGCCATAACAGGGGGCAATCAGCCCCAGCATTTT.

This clonotype appeared a few times. The genes are TRBV20-1 and TRBJ2-5, with D perhaps TRBD1 or TRBD2 (5 bases each). CDR3 length: 16 residues. Germline V gives CDR1 DFQATT, CDR2 SNEGSKA (reference sequence). V was pared by 0 bases and J by 9 bases, with 23 bases between. CDR3 residues: CSARDNEKGDPGPQYF. In DNA form, the CDR3 reads TGCAGTGCTAGAGATAATGAGAAAGGGGACCCAGGGCCCCAGTACTTC.

This clonotype was seen repeatedly, ten times or more. This chain links TRBV20-1 with TRBJ2-7, with a tentative D call TRBD1 (5 bases). Germline V gene data show CDR1 as DFQATT and CDR2 as SNEGSKA (reference sequence). The CDR3 covers 14 residues. V lost 0 bases, J lost 1 base, and 10 bases lay in between. The CDR3 region is CSARDWGNSYEQYF. DNA for the CDR3: TGCAGTGCTAGAGATTGGGGCAATTCCTACGAGCAGTACTTC.

This clonotype was seen at least ten times. The rearrangement links TRBV7-9 to TRBJ2-7; no definite D call. The length of the CDR3 is 11 residues. V was shortened by 4 bases and J by 3 bases, with 4 bases between the two germline ends. The germline V gene encodes CDR1 SEHNR and CDR2 FQNEAQ (reference sequence). DNA for the CDR3: TGTGCCAGCAGCTCGATCTACGAGCAGTACTTC. This gives the protein CASSSIYEQYF.

There are a few counts of this clonotype. The CDR3 protein is CASSYKAGESYEQYF. CDR3 nucleotide sequence: TGTGCCAGCAGTTACAAGGCGGGGGAATCCTACGAGCAGTACTTC. This chain links TRBV6-2 or TRBV6-3 with TRBJ2-7; TRBD2 matches at 7 bases. The CDR3 is made up of 15 amino acids. V was clipped by 2 bases and J by 1 base; unmatched bases: 5. CDR1 is MNHEY, CDR2 SVGEGT, per germline.

The chain recombines TRBV2 with TRBJ1-2; D may be TRBD1 (5 bases). CDR1 and CDR2 from the germline V gene are SNHLY and FYNNEI. This CDR3 is 14 amino acids long. With 0 bases removed from V and 7 bases from J, the gap between germline ends came to 12 bases. CDR3 in amino acids: CASSEARRESGYTF. The DNA for the CDR3 is TGTGCCAGCAGTGAAGCACGCAGGGAAAGTGGCTACACCTTC.

The V and J genes are TRBV19 and TRBJ1-2; no definite D call. This CDR3 region has 17 residues. Germline V gene data show CDR1 as LNHDA and CDR2 as SQIVND (reference sequence). Trimming shortened V by 7 bases and J by 2 bases, and 23 bases separated the two germline ends. The CDR3 is CASTPSAGRARNYGYTF. CDR3 nucleotide sequence: TGTGCCAGTACCCCCTCGGCAGGTAGGGCTCGCAACTATGGCTACACCTTC.

This clonotype was counted between two and nine times. This chain uses TRBV24-1 with TRBJ2-3; perhaps TRBD1 as D (6 bases). The CDR3 spans 12 residues. The germline gives CDR1 KGHDR, CDR2 SFDVKD. The V end was cut by 9 bases, the J end by 2 bases, with 8 bases between. The CDR3 nucleotides are TGTGCCACCGGGACACCCACAGATACGCAGTATTTT. Translation gives CATGTPTDTQYF.

This chain uses TRBV11-3 with TRBJ2-5; no clear D gene. Germline V gene lookup returns CDR1 SGHNT and CDR2 YENEEA. V lost 2 bases to trimming and J lost 3 bases, with 10 bases between them. The CDR3 totals 14 residues. The CDR3 region has the DNA TGTGCCAGCAGCTTAAAGTCAGAGGAAGAGACCCAGTACTTC. Translating it yields CASSLKSEEETQYF.

This clonotype was seen repeatedly, ten times or more. The chain links TRBV6-6 to TRBJ2-7; tentative D call: TRBD2 (5 bases). Trimming shortened V by 4 bases and J by 3 bases, and 7 bases separated the two germline ends. CDR1 MNHNY and CDR2 SVGAGI come from the germline V gene (reference sequence). The CDR3 length is 12 residues. CDR3 sequence reads: CASSSRVYEQYF. The CDR3 DNA follows: TGTGCCAGCAGTTCGAGGGTCTACGAGCAGTACTTC.